The entry that follows covers one T cell receptor beta chain sequence. This entry is derived from a study of TIL therapy for anti-PD-1-resistant metastatic lung cancer. Study context: Median patient age was almost 55, ranging about 38-80 years. Half of patients were current or former smokers. Tumors carried a median about 1.5 non-synonymous mutations per megabase.

Time point in this sample: pre-treatment sample, taken before nivolumab and TIL therapy. This was the immunoSEQ v3 assay. Libraries were sequenced to 2 million to 2.5 million read pairs (survey) or about 5-6.5 million (deep). Data came from immunoSEQ multiplex PCR; TCRdb stores just in-frame clones and leaves some out. The table has approximately 50,000 clones, 70% to 85% seen once; the top ten hold less than 15%. CDR3 length: 14 amino acids. The V gene end was trimmed by 8 bases and the J gene end by 0 bases; junction bases not matched to a gene: 7. CDR1 and CDR2 (germline): MDHEN, SYDVKM. The chain links TRBV28 to TRBJ2-7, with 7 bases fitting TRBD1. This clonotype was obtained from a man aged 70-80 years with non-small cell lung cancer. Sequencing was performed on blood, taken at baseline. CDR3 sequence reads: CASVAAGGSYEQYF. The CDR3 nucleotides are TGTGCCAGCGTGGCCGCAGGGGGCTCCTACGAGCAGTACTTC.